This entry lists 29 T cell receptor beta chains sequenced from one sample in a study of cytomegalovirus exposure and HLA in healthy donors. The PCR ran on 60 Vbeta and 13 Jbeta primers. Method: immunoSEQ multiplex PCR; TCRdb's copy keeps in-frame clones and lacks some. The repertoire includes fewer than 200,000 clones, around 74% of them detected once, and about 1.3% sits in the top ten. The sample was PBMCs. Receptors were obtained from a man younger than 35 in good health and CMV-seronegative.

This clone was counted a single time. The chain couples TRBV30 to TRBJ1-1; a weak D match, TRBD1 (6 bases). Between the trimmed V and J ends, which lost 2 bases and 7 bases, there was a span of 14 bases. The length of the CDR3 is 13 residues. Germline V gene data show CDR1 as GTSNPN and CDR2 as SVGIG (reference sequence). The CDR3 DNA reads as TGTGCCTGGAGTCGGGGGGGGCTGGATGAAGCTTTCTTT. Protein product: CAWSRGGLDEAFF. Using reference TRBV30 and TRBJ1-1 for the parts outside the CDR3, the full variable domain is SQTIHQWPATLVQPVGSPLSLECTVEGTSNPNLYWYRQAAGRGLQLLFYSVGIGQISSEVPQNLSASRPQDRQFILSSKKLLLSDSGFYLCAWSRGGLDEAFFGQGTRLTVV.

V gene TRBV18 combines with J gene TRBJ1-2; the match to TRBD1 covers 7 bases. With V trimmed by 0 bases and J by 8 bases, 6 bases remained unmatched. Germline CDR1 is KGHSH and CDR2 is LQKENI. CDR3 length: 14 residues. In DNA, the CDR3 is TGTGCCAGCTCACCACCCGTAGGGGGCAGGGGCTACACCTTC. Encoded protein: CASSPPVGGRGYTF.

This clone has only a few counts. The V call is TRBV6-1, the J call TRBJ2-7; 10 nucleotides agree with TRBD1. V lost 1 base, J lost 6 bases, and 6 bases stayed unmatched. CDR3 length equals 15 residues. Germline CDR1 MNHNS, CDR2 SASEGT. CDR3 sequence (DNA): TGTGCCAGCAGTGAAGTGGGGACAGGGGTTAGCGAGCAGTACTTC. Translation gives CASSEVGTGVSEQYF.

V is TRBV2 and J is TRBJ1-5; D is uncertain. Germline V CDR1 and CDR2: SNHLY, FYNNEI. This CDR3 region has 14 residues. The V and J ends lost 8 bases and 3 bases respectively, with 14 bases between them. In DNA, the CDR3 is TGTGCCAGCGGGCAGACCACCTCCAATCAGCCCCAGCATTTT. This translates into CASGQTTSNQPQHF.

The table lists this clone with a few counts. V is TRBV11-3 and J is TRBJ2-1; 7 bases fit TRBD2. Germline V gene sequence: CDR1 SGHNT, CDR2 YENEEA. Trimming at V came to 0 bases and at J to 8 bases, leaving 16 bases not matched to a gene. This CDR3 is built from 18 residues. CDR3 in DNA: TGTGCCAGCAGCTTAGAAATTCGGTGGGAGGGCCCCGGGGATGAGCAGTTCTTC. Encoded protein: CASSLEIRWEGPGDEQFF.

The genes are TRBV28 and TRBJ1-1; D gene uncertain. This CDR3 comprises 14 residues. V was trimmed by 7 bases and J by 3 bases, leaving 15 bases between them. CDR1 is MDHEN, CDR2 SYDVKM, per germline. CDR3 residues: CASTSPGRDTEAFF. As DNA, the CDR3 is TGTGCCAGCACCTCCCCGGGGAGGGACACTGAAGCTTTCTTT.

This chain connects TRBV5-4 to TRBJ2-1, with 7 bases that match TRBD2. Trimming cost V 4 bases and J 8 bases; bases outside gene matches: 12. The CDR3 is made up of 15 amino acids. Germline CDR1 is SGHNT and CDR2 is YYREEE (reference sequence). The DNA of the CDR3 is TGTGCCAGCAGCCCCCTAGCGGTCGTCGGCCATGAGCAGTTCTTC. Amino acids: CASSPLAVVGHEQFF.

V usage is TRBV27 and J usage is TRBJ2-5, with a weak D call TRBD2 (5 bases). The J call may be in error: the DNA end matches TRBJ2-7 better. The length of the CDR3 is 14 residues. Germline CDR1 MNHEY, CDR2 SMNVEV (reference sequence). CDR3 in DNA: TGTGCCAGCAGTTTGACTATCCGCTCCTACGAGCAGTACTTC. Protein product: CASSLTIRSYEQYF.

The chain links TRBV4-3 to TRBJ2-7, with 7 bases aligning to TRBD2. CDR1 is LGHNA and CDR2 is YSLEER in the germline V gene. The V and J ends lost 1 base and 4 bases, in that order; junction bases with no gene match: 4. This CDR3 spans 14 amino acids. This CDR3 is CASSQALAYYEQYF. CDR3 DNA: TGCGCCAGCAGCCAAGCACTAGCGTATTACGAGCAGTACTTC.

The rearrangement links TRBV29-1 to TRBJ2-3, with 7 bases lining up with TRBD2. The germline V gene has CDR1 SQVTM and CDR2 ANQGSEA. The CDR3 contains 15 residues. V lost 6 bases to trimming and J lost 1 base; unmatched junction nucleotides: 10. The CDR3 bases are TGCAGCGTGGTTGTCGGGGGGACTGGCACAGATACGCAGTATTTT. Translated: CSVVVGGTGTDTQYF.

The CDR3 nucleotides are TGTGCCAGTAGTATTGTGGGACTAGCGGGAGTCGGTTCTTACAATGAGCAGTTCTTC. It translates to CASSIVGLAGVGSYNEQFF. This chain links TRBV19 with TRBJ2-1; 14 bases are a match to TRBD2. Germline CDR1 is LNHDA and CDR2 is SQIVND (reference sequence). This CDR3 spans 19 amino acids. The trim removed 3 bases at V and 4 bases at J, leaving 11 bases unmatched.

V gene TRBV18 combines with J gene TRBJ1-3; D remains ambiguous. Per the germline V gene, CDR1 is KGHSH and CDR2 is LQKENI. Trimming took 4 bases from V and 2 from J, leaving 9 bases between them. CDR3 length: 14 residues. CDR3 loop: CASSRVGAGNTIYF. DNA for the CDR3: TGTGCCAGCTCACGTGTCGGGGCTGGAAACACCATATATTTT.

The chain has TRBV5-6 and TRBJ2-7; 10 positions agree with TRBD1. The germline CDR1 and CDR2 sequences are SGHDT and YYEEEE. The CDR3 contains 16 residues. V was clipped by 4 bases and J by 7 bases; unmatched bases: 14. The CDR3 DNA sequence: TGTGCCAGCAGCCCCGGGACAGGGGTCCCGAGTAGGGAGCAGTACTTC. As protein: CASSPGTGVPSREQYF.

This chain connects TRBV6-6 to TRBJ2-5; D might be TRBD2 (6 bases). Gene TRBJ2-7 matches the end of the DNA better, so the J call may be wrong. The CDR3 consists of 15 residues. The germline gives CDR1 MNHNY, CDR2 SVGAGI (reference sequence). The CDR3 coding sequence is TGTGCCAGCAGTCCTTGGACACGGGGGAACGACGAGCAGTACTTC. This codes for CASSPWTRGNDEQYF.

The CDR3 sequence: CASSVQGDEQYF. In DNA, the CDR3 is TGTGCCAGCAGCGTACAGGGGGACGAGCAGTACTTC. The chain uses TRBV7-2 and TRBJ2-7; 8 bases are shared with TRBD1. Per the germline V gene, CDR1 is SGHTA and CDR2 is FQGNSA. Losses at the gene ends were 5 bases for V and 5 bases for J; bases not matched to a gene: 2. This CDR3 comprises 12 residues.

The chain joins TRBV9 to TRBJ2-5; D is ambiguous. Trimming took off 6 bases at V and 11 bases at J, with 14 bases between the two ends. CDR1 is SGDLS and CDR2 is YYNGEE in the germline V gene. CDR3 size: 11 residues. The CDR3: CASKKRSEQYF. The CDR3 nucleotides are TGTGCCAGCAAAAAAAGAAGTGAGCAGTACTTC. The entire variable domain, with the rest obtained from reference TRBV9 and TRBJ2-5, is as follows: DSGVTQTPKHLITATGQRVTLRCSPRSGDLSVYWYQQSLDQGLQFLIQYYNGEERAKGNILERFSAQQFPDLHSELNLSSLELGDSALYFCASKKRSEQYFGPGTRLLVL.

The chain joins TRBV5-5 to TRBJ2-7; 8 positions match TRBD2. The CDR3 consists of 15 residues. V shed 4 bases and J 0 bases; nucleotides not matched to a gene: 6. The germline gives CDR1 SGHKS, CDR2 YYEKEE (reference sequence). DNA of the CDR3: TGTGCCAGCAGCCCCGGGGGGGGCTACTCCTACGAGCAGTACTTC. Protein product: CASSPGGGYSYEQYF.

This clone has more than one count but fewer than ten. V is TRBV2 and J is TRBJ1-1, with D uncertain. Trimming pared 1 base from V and 3 bases from J, leaving 18 bases between. The CDR3 length is 17 residues. Germline V gene data show CDR1 as SNHLY and CDR2 as FYNNEI. CDR3 coding DNA: TGTGCCAGCAGTGAAGGGGTGGCAGCCCTAGGTGACACTGAAGCTTTCTTT. It specifies CASSEGVAALGDTEAFF.

There are a few counts of this clone. The chain joins TRBV5-8 to TRBJ1-3; D not certain. V gave up 3 bases and J gave up 0 bases, with 10 bases separating them. Germline V gene data show CDR1 as SGHTS and CDR2 as YDEGEE. The CDR3 sequence is 15 residues long. The CDR3 bases are TGTGCCAGCAGCTCTACTACTAGCTCTGGAAACACCATATATTTT. Its translation is CASSSTTSSGNTIYF. The variable domain in full, with the rest retrieved from reference TRBV5-8 and TRBJ1-3, is EAGVTQSPTHLIKTRGQQATLRCSPISGHTSVYWYQQALGLGLQFLLWYDEGEERNRGNFPPRFSGRQFPNYSSELNVNALELEDSALYLCASSSTTSSGNTIYFGEGSWLTVV.

This chain uses TRBV6-5 with TRBJ2-1; perhaps TRBD2 as D (6 bases). Germline loops: CDR1 MNHEY, CDR2 SVGAGI. Trimming removed 2 bases at V and 4 bases at J, with 15 bases between. This CDR3 spans 16 amino acids. CDR3 protein: CASSYTPGAGYNEQFF. For the CDR3, the DNA is TGTGCCAGCAGTTACACCCCGGGCGCGGGATACAATGAGCAGTTCTTC.

The CDR3 loop reads CASTGSGRAGEQFF. The CDR3 coding sequence is TGTGCCAGTACGGGTAGCGGGAGGGCCGGTGAGCAGTTCTTC. The V call is TRBV19, the J call TRBJ2-1, with TRBD2 matching 11 bases. V gave up 7 bases and J gave up 9 bases; unmatched junction bases: 8. The germline gives CDR1 LNHDA, CDR2 SQIVND (reference sequence). This CDR3 has 14 residues.

The CDR3 region has the DNA TGTGCCATCAGTGAGGAGGTCACCGGGGAGCTGTTTTTT. Translation gives CAISEEVTGELFF. This chain links TRBV10-3 with TRBJ2-2, with D hard to call. The germline V gene has CDR1 ENHRY and CDR2 SYGVKD. Trimming cost V 2 bases and J 4 bases, with 5 bases left between them. CDR3 length equals 13 residues.

V and J are TRBV28 and TRBJ2-7; D not certain. The germline V gene encodes CDR1 MDHEN and CDR2 SYDVKM. The CDR3 extends over 14 amino acids. Trimming took 6 bases from V and 3 from J, leaving 15 bases between them. CDR3 in amino acids: CASSPGSTGYEQYF. The CDR3, as DNA: TGTGCCAGCAGCCCCGGGTCGACCGGCTACGAGCAGTACTTC.

The chain recombines TRBV20-1 with TRBJ2-1; a weak D match, TRBD2 (5 bases). From germline, CDR1 is DFQATT and CDR2 SNEGSKA (reference sequence). The V end was cut by 7 bases, the J end by 10 bases, with 11 bases between. The CDR3 has 10 residues. In DNA form, the CDR3 reads TGCAGTGTCCAAACTAGGGAGCAGTTCTTC. It is translated as CSVQTREQFF.

V is TRBV4-1 and J is TRBJ1-1; 10 bases fit TRBD1. Germline values: CDR1 MGHRA, CDR2 YSYEKL. V dropped 4 bases and J dropped 0; count of bases not matched to a gene: 11. The CDR3 is 18 residues long. The DNA of the CDR3 is TGCGCCAGCAGCCTATCCGGGACAGGGGCGACTTTGAACACTGAAGCTTTCTTT. Translating it yields CASSLSGTGATLNTEAFF.

V is TRBV4-3 and J is TRBJ1-3; D is unresolved. Trimming pared 0 bases from V and 0 bases from J, leaving 12 bases between. Germline values: CDR1 LGHNA, CDR2 YSLEER. The CDR3 extends over 17 amino acids. CDR3 in amino acids: CASSQDPPGPSGNTIYF. In DNA, the CDR3 is TGCGCCAGCAGCCAAGATCCGCCAGGCCCCTCTGGAAACACCATATATTTT.

The chain uses TRBV6-1 and TRBJ2-2; TRBD1 aligns across 11 bases. V lost 4 bases and J lost 5; bases outside the gene matches: 15. CDR3 size: 19 residues. Germline V gene lookup returns CDR1 MNHNS and CDR2 SASEGT. As DNA, the CDR3 is TGTGCCAGCAGTGCGTTGGACAGGGGGCGTCTCGGGGGGACCGGGGAGCTGTTTTTT. This gives the protein CASSALDRGRLGGTGELFF.

This chain joins TRBV15 and TRBJ2-7; D is possibly TRBD2 (6 bases). There are 14 residues in the CDR3. Trimming cost V 4 bases and J 0 bases, with 10 bases left between them. Germline V gene lookup returns CDR1 LNHNV and CDR2 YYDKDF (reference sequence). Here the CDR3 DNA reads TGTGCCACCAGCACCGGGACTCTCTCCTACGAGCAGTACTTC. It is translated as CATSTGTLSYEQYF.

The chain employs TRBV7-9 and TRBJ2-7; 7 bases are shared with TRBD2. In germline, CDR1 is SEHNR, CDR2 FQNEAQ (reference sequence). Losses at the gene ends were 3 bases for V and 5 bases for J; bases not matched to a gene: 10. The CDR3 spans 15 residues. The CDR3 DNA reads TGTGCCAGCAGCTTTGGGGGGGTAGTAGGGGACGAGCAGTACTTC. This sequence encodes CASSFGGVVGDEQYF. The whole variable domain, filled in from reference TRBV7-9 and TRBJ2-7, reads DTGVSQNPRHKITKRGQNVTFRCDPISEHNRLYWYRQTLGQGPEFLTYFQNEAQLEKSRLLSDRFSAERPKGSFSTLEIQRTEQGDSAMYLCASSFGGVVGDEQYFGPGTRLTVT.